This T cell receptor (beta chain) was sequenced for a study of CD8 T cells in Susac syndrome. This CDR3 is 12 amino acids long. After removal of 2 bases from V and 9 bases from J, the junction contained 4 bases not matched to a gene. The germline V gene has CDR1 ENHRY and CDR2 SYGVKD. After extraction with the RNeasy kit, about 0.45 to 1 ug of the RNA was reverse transcribed using random hexamers. Coverage of TCR beta CDR3 amplification by immunoSEQ multiplex PCR extended to 54 Vbeta and 13 Jbeta. Using its own MiXCR run on the immunoSEQ multiplex PCR reads, TCRdb lists one record per CDR3 protein. Altogether 150,000 to 160,000 distinct CDR3 sequences are present, around 95% being singletons, with the ten largest covering over 0.2%.

The chain recombines TRBV10-3 with TRBJ2-7; 7 bases map to TRBD2. Sequenced: CD8+ T cells from PBMCs. This TCR came from a human donor with multiple sclerosis. The CDR3 is CAISEAGVAQYF. In DNA, the CDR3 is TGTGCCATCAGTGAGGCGGGGGTGGCGCAGTACTTC.